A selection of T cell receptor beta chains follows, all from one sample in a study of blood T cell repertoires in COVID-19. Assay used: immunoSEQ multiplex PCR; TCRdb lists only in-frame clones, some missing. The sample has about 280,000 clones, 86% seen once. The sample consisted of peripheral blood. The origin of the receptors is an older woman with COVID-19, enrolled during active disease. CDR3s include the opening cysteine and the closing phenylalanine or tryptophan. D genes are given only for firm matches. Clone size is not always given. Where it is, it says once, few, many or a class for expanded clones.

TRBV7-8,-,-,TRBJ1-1,TGTGCCAGCAGCTTAGTCTCACGGGGAGGAGGCACTGAAGCTTTCTTT,CASSLVSRGGGTEAFF
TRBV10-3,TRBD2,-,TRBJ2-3,TGTGCCATCAGTGATGGGCAGGGACTAGCGGGTGATACGCAGTATTTT,CAISDGQGLAGDTQYF
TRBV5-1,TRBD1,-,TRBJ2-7,TGCGCCAGCAGCTTTGCCGGGACAGTCTCCTACGAGCAGTACTTC,CASSFAGTVSYEQYF
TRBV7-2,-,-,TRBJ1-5,TGTGCCAGCAGCTTAGTTTACGGGGGCAATCAGCCCCAGCATTTT,CASSLVYGGNQPQHF
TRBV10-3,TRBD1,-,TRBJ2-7,TGTGCCACCTTGTCCGGGACAGGGCTTTACGAGCAGTACTTC,CATLSGTGLYEQYF
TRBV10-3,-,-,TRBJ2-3,TGTGCCATCAGTGTTGAGCGATCTGGCACAGATACGCAGTATTTT,CAISVERSGTDTQYF
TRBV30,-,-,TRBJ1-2,TGTGCCTGGACTCGGACAGCTGGCTATGGCTACACCTTC,CAWTRTAGYGYTF
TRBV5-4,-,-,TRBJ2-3,TGTGCCAGCAGAGCCGGGACACAATCCGCCGCAGATACGCAGTATTTT,CASRAGTQSAADTQYF
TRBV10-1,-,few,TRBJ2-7,TGCGCCAGCAGTGAAATTGGACAAGTCGAGCAGTACTTC,CASSEIGQVEQYF
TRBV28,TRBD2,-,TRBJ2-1,TGTGCCAGCAAAGGGAGAGACGGGGGGGCCTACAATGAGCAGTTCTTC,CASKGRDGGAYNEQFF
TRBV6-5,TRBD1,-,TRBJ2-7,TGTGCCAGCAGGGCTGACAGGGGGCTCCCCTACGAGCAGTACTTC,CASRADRGLPYEQYF
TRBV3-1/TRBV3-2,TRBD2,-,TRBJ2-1,TGTGCCAGCAGCCAATCGACCAGCGGGGGGGCGAATGAGCAGTTCTTC,CASSQSTSGGANEQFF
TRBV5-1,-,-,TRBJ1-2,TGCGCCAGCAGCTTTAACCCCGGGGATGGCTACACCTTC,CASSFNPGDGYTF
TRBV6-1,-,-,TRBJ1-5,TGTGCCAGCAGTGAACCCCCCGGCGGTAATCAGCCCCAGCATTTT,CASSEPPGGNQPQHF
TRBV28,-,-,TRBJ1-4,TGTGCCAGCAGTTTGAGGTTTCCCACGGGTGAAAAACTGTTTTTT,CASSLRFPTGEKLFF
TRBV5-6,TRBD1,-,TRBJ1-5,TGTGCCAGCAGCTTGGGACAGGGCTACCAGCCCCAGCATTTT,CASSLGQGYQPQHF
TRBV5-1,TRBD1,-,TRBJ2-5,TGCGCCAGCAGCCCCGTCCCGGGACAGGGCGGAGGGGAGACCCAGTACTTC,CASSPVPGQGGGETQYF
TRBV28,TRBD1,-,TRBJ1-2,TGTGCCAGCAGTCTCCGGGAGGGGGCTTTTGGCTACACCTTC,CASSLREGAFGYTF
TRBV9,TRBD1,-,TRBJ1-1,TGTGCCAGCAGCGTACTGGACAGGTACACTGAAGCTTTCTTT,CASSVLDRYTEAFF
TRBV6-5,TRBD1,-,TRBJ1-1,TGTGCCAGCAGTCAGACAGGGGCGAACACTGAAGCTTTCTTT,CASSQTGANTEAFF
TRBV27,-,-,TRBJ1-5,TGTGCCAGCAGTTTAGGCCCCCAAAATCAGCCCCAGCATTTT,CASSLGPQNQPQHF
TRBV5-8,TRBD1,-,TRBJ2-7,TGTGCCAGCAGCCGGTGGGGGACAGCGAACTCCTACGAGCAGTACTTC,CASSRWGTANSYEQYF
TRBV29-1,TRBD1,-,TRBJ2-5,TGCAGTAGTACCGGGGACAGGGGCGTTGGAGAGACCCAGTACTTC,CSSTGDRGVGETQYF
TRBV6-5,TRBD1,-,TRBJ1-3,TGTGCCAGCAGTTTGCGACAGGGTGCAAACACCATATATTTT,CASSLRQGANTIYF
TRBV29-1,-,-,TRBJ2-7,TGCAGCGTTGCATCGCGGGGAAATAACGAGCAGTACTTC,CSVASRGNNEQYF
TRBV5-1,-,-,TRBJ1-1,TGCGCCAGCAGCATCACAGGGAGAGGGGACACTGAAGCTTTCTTT,CASSITGRGDTEAFF
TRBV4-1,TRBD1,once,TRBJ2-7,TGCGCCAGCAGCCGAGCCGGGACAGGGTACTACGAGCAGTACTTC,CASSRAGTGYYEQYF
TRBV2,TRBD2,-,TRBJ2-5,TGTGCCAGCAGTGAAGCCGGGAGGCTACAAGAGACCCAGTACTTC,CASSEAGRLQETQYF
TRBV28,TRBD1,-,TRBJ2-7,TGTGCCAGCAAAGGGACAGAAACAACCCCCTACGAGCAGTACTTC,CASKGTETTPYEQYF
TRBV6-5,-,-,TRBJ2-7,TGTGCCAGCAGTTACTCAAGTGCGGGGACCTACGAGCAGTACTTC,CASSYSSAGTYEQYF
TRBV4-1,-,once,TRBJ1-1,TGCGCCAGCAGCCAAGCAGGGATGAGGTCTGAAGCTTTCTTT,CASSQAGMRSEAFF
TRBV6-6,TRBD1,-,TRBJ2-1,TGTGCCAGCAGTTCTTGGGACAGGCCTCGGGATGAGCAGTTCTTC,CASSSWDRPRDEQFF
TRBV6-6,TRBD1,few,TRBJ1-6,TGTGCCAGCAGTCCAGGGGGAAATTCACCCCTCCACTTT,CASSPGGNSPLHF
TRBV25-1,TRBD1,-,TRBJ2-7,TGTGCCAGCAGTGAAGCCTGGACAGGGGGGACTTCCGAGCAGTACTTC,CASSEAWTGGTSEQYF
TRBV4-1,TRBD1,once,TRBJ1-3,TGCGCCAGCAGCCAAGGGACAGGGACCGACTCTGGAAACACCATATATTTT,CASSQGTGTDSGNTIYF
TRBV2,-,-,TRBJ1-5,TGTGCCAGCACACGGTCCAGACTTAATCAGCCCCAGCATTTT,CASTRSRLNQPQHF
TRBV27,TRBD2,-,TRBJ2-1,TGTGCCAGCAGTCTTAGCGGGGGGTCCAACAATGAGCAGTTCTTC,CASSLSGGSNNEQFF
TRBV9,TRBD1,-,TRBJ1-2,TGTGCCAGCAGCGCCCAACAGGGGGCTAGCTATGGCTACACCTTC,CASSAQQGASYGYTF
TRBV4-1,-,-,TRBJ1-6,TGCGCCAGCAGCCACGGGGGGCTGTATAATTCACCCCTCCACTTT,CASSHGGLYNSPLHF
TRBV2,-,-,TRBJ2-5,TGTGCCAGCAGCGCGAGGGGAGGATTGGAGACCCAGTACTTC,CASSARGGLETQYF
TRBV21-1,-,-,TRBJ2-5,TGTGCCAGCAGCAAAGAGGACAGGGGTTGGGAGACCCAGTACTTC,CASSKEDRGWETQYF
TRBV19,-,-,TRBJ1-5,TGTGCCAGTAGTCCCAACCTTTACACCAATCAGCCCCAGCATTTT,CASSPNLYTNQPQHF
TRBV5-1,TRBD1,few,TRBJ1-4,TGCGCCAGCAGTCCCGCAGGGGGCGAATTTATTGAAAAACTGTTTTTT,CASSPAGGEFIEKLFF
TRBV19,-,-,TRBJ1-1,TGTGCCTCTCAAGCCAGGGTTGAAGGCACTGAAGCTTTCTTT,CASQARVEGTEAFF
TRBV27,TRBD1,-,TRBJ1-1,TGTGCCAGCAGTTCCCGGGACAGGGTCACTGAAGCTTTCTTT,CASSSRDRVTEAFF
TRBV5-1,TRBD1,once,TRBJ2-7,TGCGCCAGCAGCGGGACAGGGGCCGAGCAGTACTTC,CASSGTGAEQYF
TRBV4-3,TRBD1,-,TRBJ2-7,TGCGCCAGCAGCCAAGATACCGGGACAGGGGCCTTTGAGCAGTACTTC,CASSQDTGTGAFEQYF
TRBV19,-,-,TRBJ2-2,TGTGCCAGTAGTATAGATTTTTTGTGGGGGCGGAACACCGGGGAGCTGTTTTTT,CASSIDFLWGRNTGELFF
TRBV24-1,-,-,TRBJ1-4,TGTGCCACCAGTGATTTACCACAGGTTTTAACTCTAGGGGAAAAACTGTTTTTT,CATSDLPQVLTLGEKLFF
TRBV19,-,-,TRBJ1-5,TGTGCCAGTAGTATTATCCAGGGGAGTCAGCCCCAGCATTTT,CASSIIQGSQPQHF
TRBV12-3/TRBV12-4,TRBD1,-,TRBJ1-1,TGTGCCAGCAGTTTTGGGACAGGGACTGAAGCTTTCTTT,CASSFGTGTEAFF
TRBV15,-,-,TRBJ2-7,TGTGCCACCAGCAGTCCCTCGGAGGGCGAGCAGTACTTC,CATSSPSEGEQYF
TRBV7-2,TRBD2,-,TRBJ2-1,TGTGCCAGCAGCAAAAGCGGGGGGGCCTACAATGAGCAGTTCTTC,CASSKSGGAYNEQFF
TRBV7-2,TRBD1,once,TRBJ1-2,TGTGCCAGCAGCTTAGGGGACAGGGGTGGCTACACCTTC,CASSLGDRGGYTF
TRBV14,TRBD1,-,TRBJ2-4,TGTGCCAGCAGTCCAGGGGGTGCTTACATTCAGTACTTC,CASSPGGAYIQYF